The 10 T cell receptor beta chains listed next were all sequenced from one sample in a study of CD8+ T cells in alopecia areata. In each case, RNA was isolated and then reverse transcribed into cDNA as the sequencing template. Profiling relied on immunoSEQ multiplex PCR, and the TCRdb table lists in-frame clones only, not all of them. The data contain tens of thousands of clones, roughly 47% of them singletons. Specimen: NKG2D-high CD8+ T cells sorted from blood. The origin of the receptors is a human donor with alopecia areata.

V gene TRBV7-6 combines with J gene TRBJ1-5; D gene uncertain. The germline V gene encodes CDR1 SGHVS and CDR2 FNYEAQ. V gave up 5 bases and J gave up 4 bases, with 9 bases separating them. This CDR3 region has 13 residues. The chain's CDR3 is CASSREVNQPQHF. CDR3 sequence (DNA): TGTGCCAGCAGCCGGGAGGTAAATCAGCCCCAGCATTTT.

The chain couples TRBV5-6 to TRBJ2-5, with 11 bases aligning to TRBD1. The junction had 3 bases not matched to a gene; V was cut back by 2 bases and J by 3 bases. The V gene's germline CDR1 is SGHDT and CDR2 YYEEEE. The CDR3 spans 15 residues. CDR3 DNA sequence: TGTGCCAGCAGCTTCCGGACAGGGGGCAAAGAGACCCAGTACTTC. Its translation is CASSFRTGGKETQYF.

As for this clone: No DNA is shown, since the ends of the CDR3 on it are uncertain; the CDR3 is the one TCRdb lists. The CDR3 here is CSVEDIRAGQYF. This chain uses TRBV29-1 with TRBJ2-7. Germline loops: CDR1 SQVTM, CDR2 ANQGSEA. The CDR3 extends over 12 residues, inclusive of both ends.

The chain recombines TRBV7-9 with TRBJ1-1; D possibly corresponds to TRBD1 (5 bases). Germline V gene data show CDR1 as SEHNR and CDR2 as FQNEAQ (reference sequence). This CDR3 is 15 amino acids long. The ends were cut back, 2 bases at V and 7 bases at J, with 17 bases in the middle. CDR3 DNA sequence: TGTGCCAGCAGCTTAAAAGCTGGGGCAACGGGTGAAGCTTTCTTT. Its protein is CASSLKAGATGEAFF.

This clone was seen a few times. V usage is TRBV13 and J usage is TRBJ2-1, with D possibly TRBD2 on 6 matching bases. The CDR3 totals 14 residues. Germline V gene data show CDR1 as PRHDT and CDR2 as FYEKMQ (reference sequence). The germline V and J ends were trimmed by 3 bases and 4 bases, with 10 bases remaining between them. The chain's CDR3 is CASSLGGGYNEQFF. The CDR3 DNA reads TGTGCCAGCAGCTTGGGAGGCGGATACAATGAGCAGTTCTTC.

The CDR3 region has the DNA TGTGCCAGCAGTTTAGGACCACACACAGATACGCAGTATTTT. The encoded protein is CASSLGPHTDTQYF. The chain carries TRBV28 and TRBJ2-3; D gene uncertain. There are 14 residues in the CDR3. Trimming took 2 bases from V and 2 from J, leaving 8 bases between them. CDR1 and CDR2 (germline): MDHEN, SYDVKM.

This rearrangement joins TRBV28 to TRBJ1-5; D not resolved. Per germline, CDR1 MDHEN and CDR2 SYDVKM. The CDR3 length is 14 residues. The V end was cut by 5 bases, the J end by 1 base, with 9 bases between. DNA of the CDR3: TGTGCCAGCAGTCCCAGGATCAGCAATCAGCCCCAGCATTTT. This sequence encodes CASSPRISNQPQHF.

The chain carries TRBV4-1 and TRBJ2-7; 7 nucleotides agree with TRBD1. Per the germline V gene, CDR1 is MGHRA and CDR2 is YSYEKL. Trimming removed 2 bases from V and 2 bases from J; junction bases left unmatched: 9. The length of the CDR3 is 16 residues. The chain's CDR3 is CASSQPGQSVTYEQYF. DNA of the CDR3: TGCGCCAGCAGCCAACCGGGACAGAGTGTAACCTACGAGCAGTACTTC.

This clone came up once. The chain uses TRBV10-2 and TRBJ2-2, with 7 bases matching TRBD1. This CDR3 is built from 12 residues. The V segment lost 5 bases and the J segment 6 bases; nucleotides outside the gene matches: 0. Germline-derived CDR1 and CDR2 are WSHSY and SAAADI. The CDR3 bases are TGCGCCAGCAGTAGGGGGCCCGGGGAGCTGTTTTTT. This codes for CASSRGPGELFF.

The chain has TRBV30 and TRBJ2-3, with 7 bases that match TRBD2. V lost 3 bases, J lost 2 bases, and 5 bases stayed unmatched. Germline values: CDR1 GTSNPN, CDR2 SVGIG (reference sequence). CDR3 size: 14 residues. CDR3 sequence (DNA): TGTGCCTGGAGGTTCGGGGACTACACAGATACGCAGTATTTT. This codes for CAWRFGDYTDTQYF.